The source of this TCR beta chain is a study of cytomegalovirus exposure and HLA in healthy donors. Healthy donors of bone marrow made up the group. PCR employed 60 Vbeta and 13 Jbeta primers. Here immunoSEQ multiplex PCR was the method, and the copy in TCRdb shows in-frame clones only, minus some. Here the sample spans around 190,000 clones, 80% to 90% being singletons. The CDR3 loop spans 17 amino acids. Germline lookup yields CDR1 PRHDT and CDR2 FYEKMQ (reference sequence). With regard to this clone: Its target is not known.

Findings and caveats of the study: Common viral pathogens seemed to be connected with several of the most significant clusters, according to a later analysis. Another analysis was done later, and it associated 15,000 or so TCR beta sequences with HLA alleles at 0.05 false discovery rate. Earlier analysis looked at TCR beta V segments, and most were productive about 87% or about 30% of the time.

The chain has TRBV13 and TRBJ2-5; the match to TRBD1 covers 10 bases. The J call could be wrong; TRBJ2-7 is a better fit for the DNA end. The receptor comes from a man between 35 and 55 years old in good health and CMV-seropositive. Sequenced sample: PBMCs. CDR3 sequence (DNA): TGTGCCAGCAGCTTTGTACCGGGGACAGGGGACTCCTACGAGCAGTACTTC. The encoded protein is CASSFVPGTGDSYEQYF.